This T cell receptor (beta chain) comes out of a study of blood T cell repertoires in COVID-19. Study summary: Acute-phase and convalescent COVID-19 samples originated in the United States, Italy and Spain.

Germline lookup yields CDR1 SGHDT and CDR2 YYEEEE. Between the trimmed V and J ends, which lost 1 base and 10 bases, there was a span of 12 bases. This CDR3 has 13 amino acids. Clones were read by immunoSEQ multiplex PCR, and TCRdb kept only the in-frame ones, dropping some. The profile shows more than 250,000 clones, about 90% of them singletons. The sequencing sample was made of PBMCs or T cells enriched from blood (not recorded which). The origin of this receptor is a woman aged 18-29 years with acute COVID-19. The rearrangement uses TRBV5-6 and TRBJ2-1, with D perhaps matching TRBD2 (6 bases). Here the CDR3 DNA reads TGTGCCAGCAGCTTGCTAGCGATAGGGGAGCAGTTCTTC. Translated, it gives CASSLLAIGEQFF. The entire variable domain, with the rest obtained from reference TRBV5-6 and TRBJ2-1, is as follows: DAGVTQSPTHLIKTRGQQVTLRCSPKSGHDTVSWYQQALGQGPQFIFQYYEEEERQRGNFPDRFSGHQFPNYSSELNVNALLLGDSALYLCASSLLAIGEQFFGPGTRLTVL.